What follows are 12 T cell receptor beta chains derived from one specimen sequenced in a study of cytomegalovirus exposure and HLA in healthy donors. The protocol was immunoSEQ multiplex PCR, while the TCRdb copy is restricted to in-frame clones and leaves out a portion. The data contain hundreds of thousands of clones, approximately 90% of them singletons. The sequenced sample consisted of PBMCs. The receptors come from a woman between 18 and 29 years old in good health and CMV-seronegative.

The table lists this clone with a few counts. The chain links TRBV27 to TRBJ1-6; perhaps TRBD1 as D (6 bases). V lost 3 bases and J 14 bases, leaving 11 bases between the germline ends. CDR1 is MNHEY, CDR2 SMNVEV, per germline (reference sequence). The CDR3 runs 12 residues. DNA for the CDR3: TGTGCCAGCAGTTTCCTCCAGGGGTCCCTCCACTTT. Protein: CASSFLQGSLHF.

This clone was recorded a few times. V usage is TRBV5-4 and J usage is TRBJ2-7; tentatively, D is TRBD1 (5 bases). CDR1 is SGHNT and CDR2 is YYREEE in the germline V gene (reference sequence). The CDR3 is 14 amino acids. V was shortened by 2 bases and J by 0 bases, with 9 bases between the two germline ends. In DNA form, the CDR3 reads TGTGCCAGCAGCTTCAAGGGGTCCTCCTACGAGCAGTACTTC. It yields the protein CASSFKGSSYEQYF.

The chain couples TRBV7-9 to TRBJ2-7; D not resolved. Germline lookup yields CDR1 SEHNR and CDR2 FQNEAQ (reference sequence). Deletions cut 5 bases from V and 1 base from J, with 24 bases between. CDR3 length: 18 amino acids. CDR3 protein: CASSQSLEWQVISYEQYF. CDR3 bases: TGTGCCAGCAGCCAATCCCTCGAGTGGCAGGTGATTTCCTACGAGCAGTACTTC.

The rearrangement uses TRBV6-6 and TRBJ2-7; D is possibly TRBD2 (6 bases). Germline loops: CDR1 MNHNY, CDR2 SVGAGI (reference sequence). This CDR3 has 14 amino acids. V lost 2 bases to trimming and J lost 2 bases, with 10 bases between them. The CDR3 loop reads CASSYGGATYEQYF. The CDR3 DNA follows: TGTGCCAGCAGTTACGGCGGGGCCACCTACGAGCAGTACTTC.

V is TRBV27 and J is TRBJ1-1; D is uncertain. V was pared by 10 bases and J by 1 base, with 16 bases between. The germline CDR1 and CDR2 sequences are MNHEY and SMNVEV (reference sequence). The CDR3 is 14 residues long. CDR3 amino acids: CATLPVPSNTEAFF. DNA of the CDR3: TGTGCCACCCTCCCGGTTCCCTCGAACACTGAAGCTTTCTTT.

J is TRBJ1-1 and V is TRBV27; the D gene is possibly TRBD1 (6 bases). Germline CDR1 MNHEY, CDR2 SMNVEV (reference sequence). V lost 5 bases and J lost 2, with 12 bases in between. This CDR3 region has 14 residues. The CDR3 DNA is TGTGCCAGCAGTCTTCGGGACACAAACACTGAAGCTTTCTTT. This encodes CASSLRDTNTEAFF.

The chain is built from TRBV6-5 and TRBJ1-2; D is ambiguous. The V gene's germline CDR1 is MNHEY and CDR2 SVGAGI. V lost 5 bases, J lost 3 bases, and 7 bases lay in between. This CDR3 region has 12 residues. CDR3 bases: TGTGCCAGCAGTGTTTCCGACTATGGCTACACCTTC. Translating gives CASSVSDYGYTF.

The gene calls are TRBV5-1 and TRBJ1-2; no reliable D call. CDR1 is SGHRS and CDR2 is YFSETQ in the germline V gene. V lost 0 bases and J 7 bases, leaving 13 bases between the germline ends. The CDR3 sequence is 14 residues long. The CDR3: CASSLERVPAGYTF. The CDR3 nucleotides read TGCGCCAGCAGCTTGGAGCGGGTTCCTGCTGGCTACACCTTC.

The V call is TRBV7-6, the J call TRBJ2-7; 9 bases align to TRBD1. The CDR3 spans 14 residues. Trimming took 5 bases from V and 3 from J; bases not matched to a gene: 5. Germline CDR1 SGHVS, CDR2 FNYEAQ. The CDR3 is CASSEETGGYEQYF. CDR3 DNA: TGTGCCAGCAGCGAGGAGACAGGGGGCTACGAGCAGTACTTC.

The chain combines TRBV13 with TRBJ2-7; 9 nucleotides align to TRBD2. From germline, CDR1 is PRHDT and CDR2 FYEKMQ (reference sequence). This CDR3 comprises 15 residues. The junction had 8 bases not matched to a gene; V was cut back by 4 bases and J by 4 bases. CDR3 coding DNA: TGTGCCAGCAGCTCAGGACTAGCGTCCGCATACGAGCAGTACTTC. Translation gives CASSSGLASAYEQYF.

The rearrangement uses TRBV5-4 and TRBJ1-2, with a tentative D call TRBD1 (6 bases). The CDR3 is 14 amino acids. CDR1 and CDR2 (germline): SGHNT, YYREEE (reference sequence). Trimming removed 4 bases from V and 3 bases from J, with 13 bases in between. The CDR3 DNA sequence: TGTGCCAGCAGCGCCTGGACAGCTCACTATGGCTACACCTTC. It translates to CASSAWTAHYGYTF.

The chain is built from TRBV28 and TRBJ2-2; 8 bases map to TRBD1. Germline V gene sequence: CDR1 MDHEN, CDR2 SYDVKM. The V gene end was trimmed by 5 bases and the J gene end by 5 bases; junction bases not matched to a gene: 10. This CDR3 contains 16 residues. The CDR3 nucleotides read TGTGCCAGCAGTCTCCGGGACCACAGGGGGACCGGGGAGCTGTTTTTT. Its protein product is CASSLRDHRGTGELFF.